The present T cell receptor beta chain was sequenced within a study of CXCR3-negative and CXCR3-positive naive CD8 T cells. Findings and caveats of the study: Fresh PBMCs served for most assays, and CXCR3 expression fell partially after cryopreservation. CXCR3-positive naive cells had more hydrophobic TRB CDR3s than CXCR3-negative naive cells.

The TRB libraries of cDNA were built by UMI-labeled 5' RACE. TCRdb reprocessed the 5' RACE reads, keeping one entry per CDR3 protein, no DNA. Its listing shows some 140,000 distinct CDR3 sequences. A note on this clonotype: Its antigen is not known.

The CDR3 has 16 residues. Per the germline V gene, CDR1 is SGHVS and CDR2 is FNYEAQ. V and J are TRBV7-6 and TRBJ2-5. The clonotype was recovered from a human donor in good health. Some clones in this sample may be carry-over from other donors' samples. The sequencing sample was made of naive CXCR3+ CD8+ T cells from blood. Documented subset: CD45RO-CCR7+CD27+CD95- naive CD8+ T cells expressing CXCR3 (TNR3+). CDR3 sequence reads: CASSFLRLRDQETQYF. Looking up the rest from reference TRBV7-6 and TRBJ2-5 gives the full variable domain: GAGVSQSPRYKVTKRGQDVALRCDPISGHVSLYWYRQALGQGPEFLTYFNYEAQQDKSGLPNDRFSAERPEGSISTLTIQRTEQRDSAMYRCASSFLRLRDQETQYFGPGTRLLVL.